The TCR beta chain described here comes from a study of human T cells and chemical hapten exposure. Study overall: Alopecia areata, totalis or universalis was found in mostly female patients.

Stated time point: patch test 2, 6 weeks after DPC sensitization. The treatment was: therapeutic diphenylcyclopropenone sensitization with weekly scalp DPC. Notes on the study in general: Patch test score was positively correlated with the counts of PT1 expanded TCRs.

Germline assignment: CDR1 MNHEY and CDR2 SVGEGT. The V segment lost 6 bases and the J segment 3 bases; nucleotides outside the gene matches: 4. This CDR3 has 15 residues. A few counts support this clonotype. The antigen is not known. Authors' methods: Samples contained a median of about 96,000 TCRs, with a range of about 23,224 to 750,000. TCRdb re-called the RACE reads through MiXCR, storing one row per CDR3 protein. The V and J calls were not made by the authors but by TCRdb's processing. Of roughly 92,000 distinct CDR3 sequences in the sample, roughly 11% are singletons; the top ten hold more than 3%.

This clonotype was sampled from a woman aged 40 to 55 with alopecia areata. Some clones in this sample may be carry-over from other donors' samples. Sample: whole blood, taken in connection with sensitization to the hapten diphenylcyclopropenone (DPC). This chain links TRBV6-2 or TRBV6-3 with TRBJ2-3; 12 positions agree with TRBD2. The CDR3 loop reads CASSAGTSGTDTQYF. The DNA of the CDR3 is TGTGCCAGCAGCGCCGGGACTAGCGGGACAGATACGCAGTATTTT.